This paragraph reports one T cell receptor beta chain. Its antigen is as yet unknown. These data originate in a study of cytomegalovirus exposure and HLA in healthy donors. Study-level points and caveats: Most TCR sequences were seen very rarely across donors, but some public TCRs occurred in many. Cytomegalovirus association was listed for around 170 TCR beta chains.

The CDR3 runs to 15 residues. CDR1 SGHRS and CDR2 YFSETQ come from the germline V gene. The V gene lost 0 bases and the J gene lost 2 bases, with 10 bases spanning the gap. The PCR employed 60 Vbeta primers together with 13 Jbeta primers. Assay: immunoSEQ multiplex PCR; the TCRdb copy retains only in-frame clones and omits some. The table records 150,000 to 250,000 clones, around 79% of them present only once. This receptor was taken from a girl between 5 and 17 years old in good health and CMV-seropositive. The chain uses TRBV5-1 and TRBJ2-3; weak D call: TRBD1 (5 bases). The sample taken for sequencing was PBMCs. The CDR3 loop is CASSLVGADTDTQYF. DNA of the CDR3: TGCGCCAGCAGCTTGGTTGGGGCTGACACAGATACGCAGTATTTT.